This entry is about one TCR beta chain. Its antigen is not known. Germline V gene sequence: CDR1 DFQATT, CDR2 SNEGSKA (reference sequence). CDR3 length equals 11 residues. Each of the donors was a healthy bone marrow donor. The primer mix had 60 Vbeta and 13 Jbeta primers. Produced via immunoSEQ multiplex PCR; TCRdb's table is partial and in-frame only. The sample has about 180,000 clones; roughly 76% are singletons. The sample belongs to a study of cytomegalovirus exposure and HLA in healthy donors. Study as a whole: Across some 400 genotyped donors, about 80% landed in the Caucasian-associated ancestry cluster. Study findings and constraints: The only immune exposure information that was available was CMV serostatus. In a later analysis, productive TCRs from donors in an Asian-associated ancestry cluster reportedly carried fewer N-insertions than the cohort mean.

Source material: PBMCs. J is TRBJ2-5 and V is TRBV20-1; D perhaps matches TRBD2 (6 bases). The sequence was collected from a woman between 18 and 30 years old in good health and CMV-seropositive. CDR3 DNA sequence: TGCAGCGGGGGAATACAAGAGACCCAGTACTTC. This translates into CSGGIQETQYF.